Sequencing of this T cell receptor (beta chain) was carried out in a study of tumor-infiltrating lymphocytes in primary liver carcinoma. Across the study: Both sexes were represented among patients, who were 30 to 69 years old. Maximum tumor diameters ranged from roughly 4.2 to 11 cm, stage T1-T3 N0M0. Productive TCRbeta read counts per sample ran from roughly 3.7 to 6.8 million and were similar across tissue types.

General study findings and limits: Tumor region pairs overlapped more than did tumor-adjacent and tumor-blood pairs.

CDR1 and CDR2 (germline): SGHAT, FQNNGV. This CDR3 region has 13 residues. Deletions cut 3 bases from V and 11 bases from J, with 13 bases between. Germline DNA was extracted alongside blood RNA, which was obtained from unsorted whole blood. At least ten counts were recorded for this clonotype. Antigen specificity is unknown. TCR beta cDNA was made from around 520 ng total RNA with a constant-region primer. ARM-PCR was slightly modified, and three nested multiplex PCR rounds with it gave rise to the TCR beta libraries. Both of the initial two PCR rounds ran for 10 cycles and employed TRBV1-TRBV30 forward primers alongside a C-beta reverse primer. TCRdb reprocessed the multiplex PCR reads via MiXCR and lists one record per CDR3 protein. This sample carries about 310,000 distinct CDR3 sequences, roughly two thirds of them seen once, and the ten largest clones take approximately 9.4%.

Material: peripheral blood. This sequence was found in a man in his forties with primary liver carcinoma and hepatitis B virus infection. The chain recombines TRBV11-2 with TRBJ2-2; no clear D gene. The CDR3 here is CASSLDELRELFF. CDR3 coding DNA: TGTGCCAGCAGCTTGGATGAGCTGAGAGAGCTGTTTTTT.